This TCR beta chain is drawn from a study of T cells in Graves' hyperthyroidism and ophthalmopathy. V lost 7 bases to trimming and J lost 1 base, with 10 bases between them. This CDR3 contains 12 residues. Germline V gene lookup returns CDR1 SQVTM and CDR2 ANQGSEA. Authors of the study amplified TCR beta CDR3 regions from RNA transcripts. The primer set for the first-round RT-PCR of the TCR CDR3 was HTBI. Using its own MiXCR run on the multiplex PCR reads, TCRdb lists one record per CDR3 protein. This sample has about 700,000 distinct CDR3 sequences, with about 15% found just once. No ophthalmopathy progression within 18 months constituted stable Graves' hyperthyroidism.

The chain is built from TRBV29-1 and TRBJ1-1; D is perhaps TRBD1 (6 bases). The TCR originated in a woman aged 18-35 years with Graves' hyperthyroidism. The sample comprised blood. The CDR3 region is CSAGGGNTEAFF. The CDR3 DNA reads as TGCAGCGCTGGAGGGGGGAACACTGAAGCTTTCTTT.